This T cell receptor beta chain was recovered during a study of blood T cell repertoires in COVID-19. Study context: T cells, B-cell-depleted T cells, or PBMCs provided the cDNA or gDNA that served as material.

The trim removed 4 bases at V and 8 bases at J, leaving 15 bases unmatched. The CDR3 loop spans 16 amino acids. From germline, CDR1 is SGHKS and CDR2 YYEKEE (reference sequence). Methods used by the authors: Estimation of nucleated cell counts was performed using reference gene primer amplification. Only in-frame clones appear in the TCRdb table, and some are missing; sequencing was by immunoSEQ multiplex PCR. That table gives V, J and clone size, and the DNA gave D and trimming. The sample holds tens of thousands of clones, approximately 90% seen once. This chain connects TRBV5-5 to TRBJ2-1; 7 bases match TRBD2. The source material was peripheral blood. The TCR comes from a human donor with active COVID-19. The donor label of this sample is uncertain. The DNA for the CDR3 is TGTGCCAGCAGCAAACCACCGGGACTACAGGCGTATGAGCAGTTCTTC. Its translation is CASSKPPGLQAYEQFF.